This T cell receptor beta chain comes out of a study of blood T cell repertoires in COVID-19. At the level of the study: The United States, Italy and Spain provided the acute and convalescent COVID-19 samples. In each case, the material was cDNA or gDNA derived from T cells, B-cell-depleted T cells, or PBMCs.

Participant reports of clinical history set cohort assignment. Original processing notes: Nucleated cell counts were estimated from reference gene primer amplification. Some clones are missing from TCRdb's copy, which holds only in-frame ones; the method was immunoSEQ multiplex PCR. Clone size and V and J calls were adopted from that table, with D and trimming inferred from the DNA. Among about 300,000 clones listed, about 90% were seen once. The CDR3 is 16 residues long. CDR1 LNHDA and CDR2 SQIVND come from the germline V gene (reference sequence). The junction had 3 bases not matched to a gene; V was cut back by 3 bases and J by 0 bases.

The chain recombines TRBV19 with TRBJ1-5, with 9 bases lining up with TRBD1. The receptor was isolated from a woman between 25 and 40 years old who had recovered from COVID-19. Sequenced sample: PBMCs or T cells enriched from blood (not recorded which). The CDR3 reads CASSMGQGSSNQPQHF. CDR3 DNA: TGTGCCAGTAGTATGGGACAGGGTAGTAGCAATCAGCCCCAGCATTTT.